This passage covers 13 T cell receptor beta chains from one sample sequenced in a study of T-cell memory formation after mild COVID-19. TCRdb reprocessed the 5' RACE reads via MiXCR and lists one record per CDR3 protein. The sample contains some 310,000 distinct CDR3 sequences, roughly 20% of which appear only once. Sequencing used PBMCs or a T cell subset sorted from them (not recorded which). The receptors were gathered from a young man who had mild COVID-19 (a few samples of this study predate the infection). Cell type and time point are not known.

The CDR3 coding sequence is TGCAGCGCTCCCCCTCGGGGCTCCTACAATGAGCAGTTCTTC. Its protein is CSAPPRGSYNEQFF. V gene TRBV29-1 combines with J gene TRBJ2-1, with D possibly being TRBD2 (5 bases). CDR1 and CDR2 (germline): SQVTM, ANQGSEA. With 7 bases removed from V and 0 bases from J, the gap between germline ends came to 13 bases. The CDR3 is made up of 14 amino acids.

This clonotype was observed a handful of times. The chain carries TRBV7-9 and TRBJ2-2; possible D gene TRBD1, 6 bases. In germline, CDR1 is SEHNR, CDR2 FQNEAQ (reference sequence). The CDR3 sequence is 16 residues long. V lost 5 bases, J lost 1 base, and 14 bases lay in between. CDR3 nucleotide sequence: TGTGCCAGCAGCCGGTGGGACACCCGGAACACCGGGGAGCTGTTTTTT. It translates to CASSRWDTRNTGELFF.

The chain has TRBV15 and TRBJ2-3; 8 bases fit TRBD2. The junction had 3 bases not matched to a gene; V was cut back by 9 bases and J by 1 base. The CDR3 has 13 amino acids. Germline-derived CDR1 and CDR2 are LNHNV and YYDKDF (reference sequence). The chain's CDR3 is CATKTSGTDTQYF. CDR3 nucleotide sequence: TGTGCCACGAAGACTAGCGGCACAGATACGCAGTATTTT.

This clonotype showed up many times. The chain recombines TRBV6-6 with TRBJ2-2; tentative D call: TRBD2 (5 bases). V lost 10 bases, J lost 0 bases, and 12 bases lay in between. This CDR3 has 14 amino acids. Germline lookup yields CDR1 MNHNY and CDR2 SVGAGI (reference sequence). CDR3 in amino acids: CATRGSSNTGELFF. In DNA form, the CDR3 reads TGTGCCACCCGAGGGTCTTCGAACACCGGGGAGCTGTTTTTT.

This clonotype was picked up a small number of times. This chain joins TRBV7-3 and TRBJ1-2; no definite D call. Looked up from germline, CDR1 is SGHTA and CDR2 is FQGTGA. V lost 5 bases, J lost 8 bases, and 12 bases lay in between. The CDR3 spans 12 residues. The CDR3 nucleotides are TGTGCCAGCAGCCCCGGGATGGGAGGCTACACCTTC. As protein: CASSPGMGGYTF. The full variable domain, rest sourced from reference TRBV7-3 and TRBJ1-2, is GAGVSQTPSNKVTEKGKYVELRCDPISGHTALYWYRQSLGQGPEFLIYFQGTGAADDSGLPNDRFFAVRPEGSVSTLKIQRTERGDSAVYLCASSPGMGGYTFGSGTRLTVV.

This clonotype was counted between two and nine times. The V and J genes are TRBV6-2 or TRBV6-3 and TRBJ2-3; TRBD1 matches 7 bases. V lost 7 bases and J lost 5; bases outside the gene matches: 12. The CDR3 consists of 15 residues. CDR1 is MNHEY and CDR2 is SVGEGT in the germline V gene. The CDR3 coding sequence is TGTGCCAGCACCCACGGCGGCAGGGGGATAGATACGCAGTATTTT. This translates into CASTHGGRGIDTQYF.

The rearrangement links TRBV6-6 to TRBJ1-2, with no clear D. Germline V gene data show CDR1 as MNHNY and CDR2 as SVGAGI (reference sequence). Trimming cost V 3 bases and J 6 bases, with 8 bases left between them. This CDR3 has 12 residues. The CDR3 region is CASSYNGDGYTF. The DNA for the CDR3 is TGTGCCAGCAGTTATAACGGGGATGGCTACACCTTC.

This clonotype showed up just a few times. The chain employs TRBV10-3 and TRBJ1-2; D possibly corresponds to TRBD1 (5 bases). V was pared by 4 bases and J by 3 bases, with 15 bases between. CDR3 length: 15 amino acids. Germline CDR1 and CDR2: ENHRY and SYGVKD. The CDR3 DNA follows: TGTGCCATCAGTGTATGGCGCCAGGGAGACTATGGCTACACCTTC. It codes for CAISVWRQGDYGYTF.

This clonotype showed up just a few times. The CDR3 region is CSARRTSGFTDTQYF. The CDR3 DNA reads as TGCAGTGCTAGAAGGACTAGCGGTTTCACAGATACGCAGTATTTT. The V and J genes are TRBV20-1 and TRBJ2-3, with 10 bases identical to TRBD2. The CDR3 is 15 amino acids. Germline V gene data show CDR1 as DFQATT and CDR2 as SNEGSKA (reference sequence). The trim removed 2 bases at V and 2 bases at J, leaving 4 bases unmatched.

This clonotype showed up many times. This sequence joins TRBV19 and TRBJ2-3; D remains unclear. There are 14 residues in the CDR3. Germline V gene lookup returns CDR1 LNHDA and CDR2 SQIVND (reference sequence). V was cut by 10 bases and J by 0 bases, with 14 bases left in between. This CDR3 reads CAIATEDSTDTQYF. DNA for the CDR3: TGTGCCATTGCGACTGAGGATAGCACAGATACGCAGTATTTT.

The V call is TRBV12-3 or TRBV12-4, the J call TRBJ1-5; D not resolved. The CDR3 totals 15 residues. Trimming removed 3 bases from V and 3 bases from J, with 12 bases in between. The chain's CDR3 is CASSFPEEFNQPQHF. The CDR3, as DNA: TGTGCCAGCAGTTTCCCGGAGGAGTTCAATCAGCCCCAGCATTTT.

The V and J genes are TRBV3-1 and TRBJ2-7; 7 bases fit TRBD1. Germline V gene data show CDR1 as LGHDT and CDR2 as YNNKEL (reference sequence). V shed 0 bases and J 6 bases; nucleotides not matched to a gene: 2. The CDR3 consists of 13 residues. The CDR3 DNA reads TGTGCCAGCAGCCAAGATCGGGACAGCGAGCAGTACGTC. This codes for CASSQDRDSEQYV.

The chain recombines TRBV7-9 with TRBJ2-7; D is possibly TRBD1 (5 bases). The germline V gene has CDR1 SEHNR and CDR2 FQNEAQ (reference sequence). Trimming cost V 5 bases and J 3 bases, with 17 bases left between them. This CDR3 contains 15 residues. The CDR3 sequence: CASSLLTEGNYEQYF. The DNA of the CDR3 is TGTGCCAGCAGCCTCTTGACAGAAGGGAACTACGAGCAGTACTTC.